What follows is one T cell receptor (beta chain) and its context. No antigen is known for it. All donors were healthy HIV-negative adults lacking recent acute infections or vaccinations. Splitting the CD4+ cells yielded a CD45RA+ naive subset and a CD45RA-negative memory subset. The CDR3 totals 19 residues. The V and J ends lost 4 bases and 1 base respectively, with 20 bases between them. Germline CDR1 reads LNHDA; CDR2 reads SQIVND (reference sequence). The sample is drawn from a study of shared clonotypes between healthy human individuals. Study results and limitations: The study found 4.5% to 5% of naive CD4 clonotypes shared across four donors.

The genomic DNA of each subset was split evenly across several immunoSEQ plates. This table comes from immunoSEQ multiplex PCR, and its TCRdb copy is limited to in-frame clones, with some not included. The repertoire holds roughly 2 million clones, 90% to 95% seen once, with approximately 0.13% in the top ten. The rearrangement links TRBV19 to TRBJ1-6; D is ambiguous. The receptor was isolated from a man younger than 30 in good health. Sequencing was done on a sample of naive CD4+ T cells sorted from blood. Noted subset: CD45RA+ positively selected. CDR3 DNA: TGTGCCAGTAGTACAACAGCCGGCCGAGCTCGATCCTATAATTCACCCCTCCACTTT. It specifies CASSTTAGRARSYNSPLHF.